This passage covers 23 T cell receptor beta chains from one sample sequenced in a study of blood T cell repertoires in COVID-19. The assay was immunoSEQ multiplex PCR, and TCRdb's table has in-frame clones only and misses some. The table lists nearly 100,000 clones, about 80% of them singletons. Sequenced material: peripheral blood. These receptors were taken from a man in his 70s with acute or convalescent COVID-19.

CDR3 bases: TGTGCCAGCAGCTTACTTAGCGGCGGGACTAGCACAGATACGCAGTATTTT. It is translated as CASSLLSGGTSTDTQYF. The chain uses TRBV11-2 and TRBJ2-3; tentative D call: TRBD2 (6 bases). Deletions cut 2 bases from V and 0 bases from J, with 15 bases between. The CDR3 consists of 17 residues. The V gene's germline CDR1 is SGHAT and CDR2 FQNNGV.

This rearrangement joins TRBV3-1 (or the pseudogene TRBV3-2) to TRBJ1-3; tentatively, D is TRBD1 (5 bases). The germline V gene has CDR1 LGHDT and CDR2 YNNKEL (reference sequence). V gave up 6 bases and J gave up 3 bases, with 12 bases separating them. CDR3 length: 14 residues. This chain's CDR3 is CASRTQGLGNTIYF. CDR3 bases: TGTGCCAGCAGGACGCAGGGACTTGGAAACACCATATATTTT.

The chain links TRBV9 to TRBJ1-3; a possible D gene is TRBD1 (5 bases). This CDR3 is built from 15 residues. Germline assignment: CDR1 SGDLS and CDR2 YYNGEE. Trimming stripped 1 base from V and 4 bases from J, with 12 bases between. The CDR3 is CASSVTGISGNTIYF. CDR3 DNA: TGTGCCAGCAGCGTAACAGGTATTTCCGGAAACACCATATATTTT.

V and J are TRBV5-4 and TRBJ1-6; D might be TRBD1 (6 bases). The CDR3 is made up of 18 amino acids. In germline, CDR1 is SGHNT, CDR2 YYREEE (reference sequence). V was cut by 4 bases and J by 6 bases, with 23 bases left in between. CDR3 amino acids: CASSLGHRAGLANSPLHF. The CDR3 region has the DNA TGTGCCAGCAGCCTGGGTCACAGGGCCGGGTTAGCTAATTCACCCCTCCACTTT. The full variable domain, in which reference TRBV5-4 and TRBJ1-6 provide the parts outside the CDR3, is ETGVTQSPTHLIKTRGQQVTLRCSSQSGHNTVSWYQQALGQGPQFIFQYYREEENGRGNFPPRFSGLQFPNYSSELNVNALELDDSALYLCASSLGHRAGLANSPLHFGNGTRLTVT.

The chain employs TRBV19 and TRBJ1-2; no clear D gene. The V and J ends lost 3 bases and 6 bases respectively, with 14 bases between them. The CDR3 runs to 14 residues. The germline V gene has CDR1 LNHDA and CDR2 SQIVND (reference sequence). The CDR3 sequence: CASSMRVRGDGYTF. The CDR3 nucleotides are TGTGCCAGTAGTATGCGGGTTCGGGGAGATGGCTACACCTTC.

The V and J genes are TRBV19 and TRBJ1-1; 9 positions match TRBD1. CDR1 and CDR2 (germline): LNHDA, SQIVND (reference sequence). V shed 2 bases, J shed 0 bases, and the junction held 4 bases outside the gene matches. The CDR3 contains 16 residues. CDR3 amino acids: CASSIWTGVLNTEAFF. The CDR3 nucleotides are TGTGCCAGTAGTATATGGACAGGGGTACTGAACACTGAAGCTTTCTTT.

The rearrangement links TRBV3-1 (or the pseudogene TRBV3-2) to TRBJ1-5; no definite D call. V was cut by 2 bases and J by 8 bases, with 13 bases left in between. The CDR3 has 14 residues. The V gene's germline CDR1 is LGHDT and CDR2 YNNKEL (reference sequence). CDR3 DNA: TGTGCCAGCAGCCAACAGGTCTTCCTGGAGCCCCAGCATTTT. Protein: CASSQQVFLEPQHF.

V usage is TRBV5-1 and J usage is TRBJ1-1; D may be TRBD1 (5 bases). Germline values: CDR1 SGHRS, CDR2 YFSETQ. The CDR3 is 14 residues long. Trimming took 6 bases from V and 0 from J, leaving 12 bases between them. CDR3 sequence reads: CASKSRQMNTEAFF. CDR3 nucleotides: TGCGCCAGCAAATCAAGACAGATGAACACTGAAGCTTTCTTT.

This rearrangement joins TRBV12-3 or TRBV12-4 to TRBJ1-3; D is unclear. The CDR3 loop spans 13 amino acids. Between the trimmed V and J ends, which lost 8 bases and 0 bases, there was a span of 8 bases. The CDR3 DNA is TGTGCCAGCCGGAGCAGCTCTGGAAACACCATATATTTT. The encoded protein is CASRSSSGNTIYF.

The rearrangement uses TRBV20-1 and TRBJ2-5; D ambiguous. Germline V lookup: CDR1 DFQATT, CDR2 SNEGSKA (reference sequence). CDR3 length: 11 amino acids. V gave up 1 base and J gave up 7 bases, with 7 bases separating them. The CDR3: CSARGRGTQYF. CDR3 DNA: TGCAGTGCTAGAGGCCGAGGGACCCAGTACTTC.

This chain connects TRBV5-1 to TRBJ2-1; perhaps TRBD2 as D (6 bases). CDR1 and CDR2 (germline): SGHRS, YFSETQ. The CDR3 covers 15 residues. V dropped 3 bases and J dropped 7 bases, with 17 bases sitting between them. The CDR3 DNA reads as TGCGCCAGCAGCTGGGGACTCTTATCCCGGAATGAGCAGTTCTTC. Its translation is CASSWGLLSRNEQFF.

The genes are TRBV5-1 and TRBJ2-2; the match to TRBD1 covers 8 bases. The CDR3 contains 15 residues. The V segment lost 4 bases and the J segment 5 bases; nucleotides outside the gene matches: 7. The germline gives CDR1 SGHRS, CDR2 YFSETQ. The chain's CDR3 is CASSTGTGRTGELFF. The CDR3 region has the DNA TGCGCCAGCAGCACCGGGACAGGACGGACCGGGGAGCTGTTTTTT.

The J gene is TRBJ2-1, the V gene TRBV11-3, with 10 bases lining up with TRBD2. The junction had 7 bases not matched to a gene; V was cut back by 2 bases and J by 9 bases. Germline V lookup: CDR1 SGHNT, CDR2 YENEEA. The CDR3 is 15 residues long. The CDR3 nucleotides are TGTGCCAGCAGCTTATATAGCGGGGGGTTCGGTGAGCAGTTCTTC. It yields the protein CASSLYSGGFGEQFF.

The gene calls are TRBV6-5 and TRBJ2-1, with TRBD2 matching over 9 bases. Germline V gives CDR1 MNHEY, CDR2 SVGAGI. The CDR3 spans 14 residues. The ends lost 1 base at V and 6 bases at J; junction bases unmatched: 1. CDR3 nucleotide sequence: TGTGCCAGCAGTTACTTAGCGGGGGTCAATGAGCAGTTCTTC. This codes for CASSYLAGVNEQFF.

This clone appeared once. This sequence joins TRBV7-2 and TRBJ1-6; D unresolved. Germline V CDR1 and CDR2: SGHTA, FQGNSA. This CDR3 comprises 12 residues. With 5 bases removed from V and 9 bases from J, the gap between germline ends came to 8 bases. The CDR3 sequence is CASSPPGSPLHF. The CDR3 DNA reads TGTGCCAGCAGCCCCCCGGGTTCACCCCTCCACTTT.

Comment on this clone: The junction differs from germline at one of its ends, possibly a read error. This chain uses TRBV20-1 with TRBJ1-2, with D uncertain. This CDR3 is built from 11 residues. Germline V gene lookup returns CDR1 DFQATT and CDR2 SNEGSKA (reference sequence). CDR3: CSARDLAPPNF. As DNA, the CDR3 is TGCAGTGCTAGAGACCTAGCTCCTCCTAACTTC.

This rearrangement joins TRBV18 to TRBJ2-7, with TRBD1 matching 7 bases. Germline V gives CDR1 KGHSH, CDR2 LQKENI. V was clipped by 3 bases and J by 4 bases; unmatched bases: 9. The CDR3 runs 15 residues. CDR3 sequence reads: CASSPGQQGLYEQYF. The CDR3 DNA follows: TGTGCCAGCTCACCGGGACAACAGGGGCTTTACGAGCAGTACTTC.

The chain recombines TRBV7-2 with TRBJ1-6, with D unclear. The ends were cut back, 2 bases at V and 5 bases at J, with 10 bases in the middle. Germline V lookup: CDR1 SGHTA, CDR2 FQGNSA. CDR3 length equals 15 residues. CDR3 sequence: CASSLQVTDNSPLHF. Written as DNA, the CDR3 is TGTGCCAGCAGCTTACAGGTTACCGATAATTCACCCCTCCACTTT. Supplemented by reference TRBV7-2 and TRBJ1-6, the full variable domain reads GAGVSQSPSNKVTEKGKDVELRCDPISGHTALYWYRQSLGQGLEFLIYFQGNSAPDKSGLPSDRFSAERTGGSVSTLTIQRTQQEDSAVYLCASSLQVTDNSPLHFGNGTRLTVT.

This chain joins TRBV30 and TRBJ1-2, with D unclear. In germline, CDR1 is GTSNPN, CDR2 SVGIG (reference sequence). The CDR3 has 16 amino acids. Between the trimmed V and J ends, which lost 0 bases and 0 bases, there was a span of 14 bases. The CDR3 here is CAWSVSEWQANYGYTF. The CDR3 nucleotides are TGTGCCTGGAGTGTAAGCGAATGGCAAGCTAACTATGGCTACACCTTC.

The chain carries TRBV6-5 and TRBJ2-5; 7 bases are a match to TRBD2. Trimming at V came to 6 bases and at J to 2 bases, leaving 6 bases not matched to a gene. Germline CDR1 and CDR2: MNHEY and SVGAGI. The CDR3 is 14 residues long. In DNA, the CDR3 is TGTGCCAGCAGCCGAGCGGGGTTACAAGAGACCCAGTACTTC. Translation gives CASSRAGLQETQYF.

This clone was seen a handful of times. The rearrangement uses TRBV18 and TRBJ1-5; perhaps TRBD1 as D (6 bases). The germline gives CDR1 KGHSH, CDR2 LQKENI. The CDR3 runs to 13 residues. Trimming took 4 bases from V and 6 from J, leaving 10 bases between them. CDR3: CASSRTDSQPQHF. For the CDR3, the DNA is TGTGCCAGCTCACGAACGGACAGTCAGCCCCAGCATTTT.

This sequence joins TRBV30 and TRBJ1-2; maybe TRBD1 (6 bases). The ends were cut back, 0 bases at V and 5 bases at J, with 10 bases in the middle. The CDR3 is 13 residues long. Germline V gene data show CDR1 as GTSNPN and CDR2 as SVGIG (reference sequence). CDR3 region: CAWSVGQSYGYTF. The CDR3 DNA reads as TGTGCCTGGAGTGTAGGACAGTCATATGGCTACACCTTC.

The gene calls are TRBV18 and TRBJ1-2, with 8 bases matching TRBD1. The CDR3 totals 13 residues. V trimming: 8 bases; J trimming: 7 bases; junction bases outside the gene matches: 9. Germline CDR1 reads KGHSH; CDR2 reads LQKENI. CDR3 sequence reads: CASGAGGLGGYTF. The CDR3 region has the DNA TGTGCCAGCGGAGCAGGGGGCTTAGGTGGCTACACCTTC.